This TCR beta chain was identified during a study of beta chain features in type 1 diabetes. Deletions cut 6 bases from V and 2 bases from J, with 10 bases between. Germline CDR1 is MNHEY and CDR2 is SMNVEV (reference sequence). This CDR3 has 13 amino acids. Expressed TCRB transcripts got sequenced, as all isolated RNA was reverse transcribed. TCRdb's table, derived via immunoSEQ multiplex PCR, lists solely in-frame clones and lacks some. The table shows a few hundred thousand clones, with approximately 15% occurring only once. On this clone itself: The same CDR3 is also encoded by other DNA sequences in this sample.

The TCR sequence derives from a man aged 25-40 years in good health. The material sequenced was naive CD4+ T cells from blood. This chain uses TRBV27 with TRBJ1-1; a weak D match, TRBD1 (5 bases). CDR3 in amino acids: CASSLTGNTEAFF. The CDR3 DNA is TGTGCCAGCAGCCTTACAGGTAACACTGAAGCTTTCTTT.